The 19 T cell receptor beta chains given below trace back to one sample, sequenced in a study of Graves' ophthalmopathy and Graves' hyperthyroidism. Amplified material comprised TCR beta CDR3 regions derived from RNA transcripts. HTBI primers served in a first-round RT-PCR, which a second-round multiplex PCR followed. TCRdb re-called the multiplex PCR reads with MiXCR, one entry per CDR3 protein. The data show approximately 410,000 distinct CDR3 sequences, 15% seen once. Sample: peripheral blood. Receptors originate from a woman between 18 and 29 years old with stable Graves' hyperthyroidism.

Remarks on this clonotype: Possible read error: a much larger clone is one base away. The rearrangement joins TRBV6-1 to TRBJ1-2, with D maybe TRBD1 (6 bases). This CDR3 is 12 amino acids long. Germline V CDR1 and CDR2: MNHNS, SASEGT. In DNA, the CDR3 is TGTGTCACAGCGCAGGGGCTTATTGGCTACACCTTC. Protein: CVTAQGLIGYTF.

This clonotype has ten or more counts. The V and J genes are TRBV12-3 or TRBV12-4 and TRBJ1-2, with D uncertain. Trimming pared 2 bases from V and 8 bases from J, leaving 9 bases between. CDR3 size: 12 residues. The CDR3 DNA reads as TGTGCCAGCAGTTTAACCCGGAGGGGCTACACCTTC. Protein product: CASSLTRRGYTF.

This clonotype was picked up many times. The chain links TRBV29-1 to TRBJ1-1, with D possibly being TRBD1 (6 bases). The CDR3 contains 10 residues. Trimming took off 6 bases at V and 5 bases at J, with 7 bases between the two ends. Germline V CDR1 and CDR2: SQVTM, ANQGSEA. CDR3 sequence reads: CSVQGTEAFF. CDR3 DNA sequence: TGCAGCGTCCAGGGGACTGAAGCTTTCTTT.

At least ten counts were recorded for this clonotype. J is TRBJ2-7 and V is TRBV19; D is ambiguous. The ends were cut back, 2 bases at V and 6 bases at J, with 8 bases in the middle. Per the germline V gene, CDR1 is LNHDA and CDR2 is SQIVND (reference sequence). The length of the CDR3 is 12 residues. CDR3 in amino acids: CASSINIGEQYF. CDR3 bases: TGTGCCAGTAGTATAAACATCGGCGAGCAGTACTTC.

This clonotype was detected ten times or more. The chain carries TRBV7-2 and TRBJ1-2; 9 bases agree with TRBD1. The V gene end was trimmed by 5 bases and the J gene end by 4 bases; junction bases not matched to a gene: 8. The CDR3 has 15 residues. The germline CDR1 and CDR2 sequences are SGHTA and FQGNSA. CDR3 DNA sequence: TGTGCCAGCAGCCCTTGGGACAGGGTGACCTATGGCTACACCTTC. As protein: CASSPWDRVTYGYTF.

This clonotype was counted ten times or more. The genes are TRBV2 and TRBJ1-1, with TRBD1 as a possible D gene (5 bases). CDR1 is SNHLY, CDR2 FYNNEI, per germline. V was clipped by 6 bases and J by 6 bases, with 23 bases between them. The CDR3 covers 16 residues. CDR3 coding DNA: TGTGCCAGCAGGGATTTCACCGGGACCCAAAACGCTGAAGCTTTCTTT. Amino acids: CASRDFTGTQNAEAFF. Using reference TRBV2 and TRBJ1-1 for the parts outside the CDR3, the full variable domain is EPEVTQTPSHQVTQMGQEVILRCVPISNHLYFYWYRQILGQKVEFLVSFYNNEISEKSEIFDDQFSVERPDGSNFTLKIRSTKLEDSAMYFCASRDFTGTQNAEAFFGQGTRLTVV.

The table lists this clonotype with a few counts. The CDR3 DNA sequence: TGTGCCAGCCGGACCCTCGGAACCGGAGGACGCACAGATACGCAGTATTTT. This gives the protein CASRTLGTGGRTDTQYF. The genes are TRBV9 and TRBJ2-3; perhaps TRBD2 as D (5 bases). CDR1 and CDR2 (germline): SGDLS, YYNGEE. This CDR3 contains 17 residues. Trimming removed 7 bases at V and 1 base at J, with 22 bases between.

This clonotype was observed at least ten times. V gene TRBV12-3 or TRBV12-4 combines with J gene TRBJ1-5; 7 positions match TRBD1. The junction had 10 bases not matched to a gene; V was cut back by 7 bases and J by 4 bases. The CDR3 has 15 amino acids. CDR3 amino acids: CASTLAAGGNQPQHF. The CDR3 region has the DNA TGTGCCAGCACCCTGGCAGCAGGGGGGAATCAGCCCCAGCATTTT.

The table lists this clonotype with many counts. The rearrangement joins TRBV7-3 to TRBJ1-1; D may be TRBD1 (6 bases). Trimming stripped 4 bases from V and 7 bases from J, with 13 bases between. The CDR3 is 13 amino acids. Germline V gene data show CDR1 as SGHTA and CDR2 as FQGTGA. CDR3 residues: CASSSQTGNEAFF. CDR3 sequence (DNA): TGTGCCAGCAGCTCCCAGACAGGTAATGAAGCTTTCTTT.

This clonotype appeared a few times. The chain combines TRBV6-2 or TRBV6-3 with TRBJ1-5; D call uncertain. Germline CDR1 is MNHEY and CDR2 is SVGEGT. V lost 6 bases, J lost 3 bases, and 6 bases lay in between. The CDR3 loop spans 12 amino acids. The CDR3 here is CASRFPNQPQHF. CDR3 sequence (DNA): TGTGCCAGCAGGTTCCCCAATCAGCCCCAGCATTTT.

This clonotype was found many times. This sequence joins TRBV6-4 and TRBJ2-2; 8 bases are a match to TRBD2. The CDR3 runs 18 residues. Germline CDR1 reads MRHNA; CDR2 reads SNTAGT. The junction had 11 bases not matched to a gene; V was cut back by 5 bases and J by 0 bases. The CDR3 DNA follows: TGTGCCAGCAGTATCTTTGCGGGGGGACTAGCGAACACCGGGGAGCTGTTTTTT. It yields the protein CASSIFAGGLANTGELFF.

At least ten counts were recorded for this clonotype. The rearrangement uses TRBV20-1 and TRBJ1-1; TRBD1 matches 7 bases. CDR3 length: 15 residues. V gave up 5 bases and J gave up 7 bases; unmatched junction bases: 16. Germline values: CDR1 DFQATT, CDR2 SNEGSKA (reference sequence). The CDR3 DNA reads as TGCAGTGCTTCAACTTGGACAGGTCGGGTCATTGAAGCTTTCTTT. Translating it yields CSASTWTGRVIEAFF.

In its sample, this clonotype was seen many times. The chain carries TRBV10-3 and TRBJ1-2; a possible D gene is TRBD1 (5 bases). The CDR3 sequence is 11 residues long. Trimming took 6 bases from V and 11 from J, leaving 13 bases between them. Germline CDR1 reads ENHRY; CDR2 reads SYGVKD. The CDR3 reads CAISERWGYTF. The CDR3 DNA follows: TGTGCCATCAGCGAAAGGTGGGGGTACACCTTC.

A word on this clonotype: A read error may account for a junction end that differs from germline. V usage is TRBV12-5 and J usage is TRBJ2-7; 7 bases agree with TRBD1. This CDR3 is built from 18 residues. Per the germline V gene, CDR1 is LGHNT and CDR2 is FRNRAP. Here the CDR3 reads CASGLTSFGQVLPYDQYF. Here the CDR3 DNA reads TGTGCTAGTGGTTTGACCTCCTTCGGACAGGTCCTCCCCTACGATCAGTACTTC. The entire variable domain, with the rest obtained from reference TRBV12-5 and TRBJ2-7, is as follows: DARVTQTPRHKVTEMGQEVTMRCQPILGHNTVFWYRQTMMQGLELLAYFRNRAPLDDSGMPKDRFSAEMPDATLATLKIQPSEPRDSAVYFCASGLTSFGQVLPYDQYFGPGTRLTVT.

This clonotype was found many times. The V gene is TRBV6-1, the J gene TRBJ1-6; D remains ambiguous. This CDR3 has 10 residues. V was clipped by 6 bases and J by 12 bases, with 6 bases between them. CDR1 MNHNS and CDR2 SASEGT come from the germline V gene. This CDR3 is CASRVEPLHF. CDR3 bases: TGTGCCAGCAGGGTGGAACCCCTCCACTTT.

This clonotype was detected ten times or more. This rearrangement joins TRBV7-2 to TRBJ1-2; no clear D. Germline V gene sequence: CDR1 SGHTA, CDR2 FQGNSA. This CDR3 comprises 15 residues. The V end lost 5 bases, the J end lost 4 bases, and 17 bases lay between the germline ends. The CDR3 sequence is CASSRPDSRGYGYTF. The CDR3 DNA reads as TGTGCCAGCAGCCGTCCCGACTCTCGGGGCTATGGCTACACCTTC.

This clonotype was picked up many times. The chain uses TRBV16 and TRBJ2-7; D is unresolved. The CDR3 extends over 15 amino acids. Germline V gene sequence: CDR1 KGHSY, CDR2 FQNENV. The V end lost 3 bases, the J end lost 2 bases, and 14 bases lay between the germline ends. CDR3 DNA sequence: TGTGCCAGCAGCCAGAGCGACGGCATCACCTACGAGCAGTACTTC. It yields the protein CASSQSDGITYEQYF.

Here the CDR3 DNA reads TGTGCCAGCATCATTGAAACAGGGTTGAACACTGAAGCTTTCTTT. Translating gives CASIIETGLNTEAFF. V gene TRBV2 combines with J gene TRBJ1-1; D perhaps matches TRBD1 (6 bases). Between the trimmed V and J ends, which lost 7 bases and 0 bases, there was a span of 15 bases. Germline lookup yields CDR1 SNHLY and CDR2 FYNNEI. This CDR3 region has 15 residues.

At least ten counts were recorded for this clonotype. This sequence joins TRBV3-1 and TRBJ2-5; 8 bases are shared with TRBD1. Germline V gene lookup returns CDR1 LGHDT and CDR2 YNNKEL (reference sequence). V lost 0 bases to trimming and J lost 5 bases; unmatched junction nucleotides: 8. The CDR3 has 16 amino acids. CDR3 sequence: CASSQDPQGAGETQYF. The CDR3 region has the DNA TGTGCCAGCAGCCAAGATCCCCAGGGGGCGGGGGAGACCCAGTACTTC.